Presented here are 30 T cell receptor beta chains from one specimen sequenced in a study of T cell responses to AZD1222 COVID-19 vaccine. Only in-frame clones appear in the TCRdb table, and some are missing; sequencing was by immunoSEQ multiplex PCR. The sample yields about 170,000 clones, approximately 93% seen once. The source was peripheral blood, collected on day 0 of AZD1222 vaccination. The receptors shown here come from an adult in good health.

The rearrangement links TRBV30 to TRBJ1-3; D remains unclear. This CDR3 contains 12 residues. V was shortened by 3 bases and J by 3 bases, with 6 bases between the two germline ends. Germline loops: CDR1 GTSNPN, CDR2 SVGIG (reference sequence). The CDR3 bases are TGTGCCTGGAGGCAGAATGGAAACACCATATATTTT. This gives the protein CAWRQNGNTIYF.

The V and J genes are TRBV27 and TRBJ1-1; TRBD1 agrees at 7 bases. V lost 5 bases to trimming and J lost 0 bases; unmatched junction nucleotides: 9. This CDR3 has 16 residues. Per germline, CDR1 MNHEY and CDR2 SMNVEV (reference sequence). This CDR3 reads CASSLRQGRVNTEAFF. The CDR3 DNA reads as TGTGCCAGCAGTCTCCGACAGGGTCGGGTGAACACTGAAGCTTTCTTT.

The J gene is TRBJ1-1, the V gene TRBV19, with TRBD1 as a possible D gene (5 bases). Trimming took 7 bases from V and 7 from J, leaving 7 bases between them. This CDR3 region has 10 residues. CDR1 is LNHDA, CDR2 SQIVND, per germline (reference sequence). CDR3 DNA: TGTGCCAGTAAGGGGTATGAAGCTTTCTTT. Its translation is CASKGYEAFF.

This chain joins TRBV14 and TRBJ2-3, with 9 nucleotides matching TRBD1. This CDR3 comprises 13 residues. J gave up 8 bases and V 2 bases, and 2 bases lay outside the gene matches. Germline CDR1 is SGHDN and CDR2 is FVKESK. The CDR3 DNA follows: TGTGCCAGCAGCCAATGGGGACAGGGTACGCAGTATTTT. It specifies CASSQWGQGTQYF.

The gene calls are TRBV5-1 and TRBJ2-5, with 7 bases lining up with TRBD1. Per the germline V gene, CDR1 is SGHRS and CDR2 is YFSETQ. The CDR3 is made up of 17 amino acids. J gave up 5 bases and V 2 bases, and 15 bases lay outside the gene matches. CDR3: CASSFVRSGGGRETQYF. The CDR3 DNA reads TGCGCCAGCAGCTTTGTTCGGTCAGGGGGTGGAAGGGAGACCCAGTACTTC.

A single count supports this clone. CDR3 in amino acids: CASGLKRGYGYTF. CDR3 in DNA: TGTGCTAGTGGTTTGAAGAGGGGCTATGGCTACACCTTC. The rearrangement links TRBV12-5 to TRBJ1-2; possible D gene TRBD1, 5 bases. V lost 2 bases and J 4 bases, leaving 8 bases between the germline ends. The CDR3 has 13 residues. CDR1 LGHNT and CDR2 FRNRAP come from the germline V gene.

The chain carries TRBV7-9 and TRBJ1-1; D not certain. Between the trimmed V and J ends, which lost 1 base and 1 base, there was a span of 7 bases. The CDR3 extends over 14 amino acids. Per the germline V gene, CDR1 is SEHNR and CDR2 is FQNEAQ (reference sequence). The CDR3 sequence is CASSLEVGNTEAFF. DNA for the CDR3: TGTGCCAGCAGCTTAGAGGTGGGGAACACTGAAGCTTTCTTT.

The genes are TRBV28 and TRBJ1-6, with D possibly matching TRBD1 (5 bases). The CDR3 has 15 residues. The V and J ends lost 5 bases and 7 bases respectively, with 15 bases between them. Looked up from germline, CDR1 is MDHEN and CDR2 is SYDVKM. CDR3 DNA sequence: TGTGCCAGCAGTAGAAACCGGGACCGAAATTCACCCCTCCACTTT. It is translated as CASSRNRDRNSPLHF. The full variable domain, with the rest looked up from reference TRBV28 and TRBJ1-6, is DVKVTQSSRYLVKRTGEKVFLECVQDMDHENMFWYRQDPGLGLRLIYFSYDVKMKEKGDIPEGYSVSREKKERFSLILESASTNQTSMYLCASSRNRDRNSPLHFGNGTRLTVT.

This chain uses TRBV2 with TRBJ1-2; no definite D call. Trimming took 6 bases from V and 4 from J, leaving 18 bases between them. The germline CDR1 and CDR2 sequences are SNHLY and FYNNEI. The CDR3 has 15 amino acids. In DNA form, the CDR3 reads TGTGCCAGCAGACGAGAGGCTCTCTCGGGCTATGGCTACACCTTC. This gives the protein CASRREALSGYGYTF.

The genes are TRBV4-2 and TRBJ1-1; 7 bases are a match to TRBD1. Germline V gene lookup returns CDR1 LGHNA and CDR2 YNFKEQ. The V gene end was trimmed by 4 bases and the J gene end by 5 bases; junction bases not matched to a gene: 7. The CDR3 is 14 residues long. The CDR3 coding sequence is TGTGCCAGCAGCCGACAGGGTTTTACGACTGAAGCTTTCTTT. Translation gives CASSRQGFTTEAFF.

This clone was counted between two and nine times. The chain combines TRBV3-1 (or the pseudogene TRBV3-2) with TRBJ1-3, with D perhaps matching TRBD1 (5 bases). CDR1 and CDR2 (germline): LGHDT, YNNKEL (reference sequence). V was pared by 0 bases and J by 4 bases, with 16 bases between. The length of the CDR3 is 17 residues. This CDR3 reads CASSQDAWGPGGNTIYF. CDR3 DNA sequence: TGTGCCAGCAGCCAAGATGCGTGGGGCCCCGGGGGAAACACCATATATTTT.

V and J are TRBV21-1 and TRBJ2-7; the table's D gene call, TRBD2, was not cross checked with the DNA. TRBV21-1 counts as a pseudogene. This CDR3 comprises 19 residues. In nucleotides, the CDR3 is TGTGCCAGCAGCAAAAGCTCGTCTGTGGGTAGCGGGGACTCCTACGAGCAGTACTTC. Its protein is CASSKSSSVGSGDSYEQYF.

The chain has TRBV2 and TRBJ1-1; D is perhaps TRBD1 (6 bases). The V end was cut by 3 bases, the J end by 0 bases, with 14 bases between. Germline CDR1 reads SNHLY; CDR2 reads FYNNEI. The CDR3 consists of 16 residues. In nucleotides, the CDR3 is TGTGCCAGCAGTGACAAGTTCACAGGGATGAACACTGAAGCTTTCTTT. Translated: CASSDKFTGMNTEAFF.

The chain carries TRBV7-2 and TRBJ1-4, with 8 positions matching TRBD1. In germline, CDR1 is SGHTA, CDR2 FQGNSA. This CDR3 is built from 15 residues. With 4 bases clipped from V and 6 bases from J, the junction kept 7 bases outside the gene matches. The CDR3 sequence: CASSSGQGEHEKLFF. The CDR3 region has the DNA TGTGCCAGCAGCTCCGGACAGGGAGAGCATGAAAAACTGTTTTTT.

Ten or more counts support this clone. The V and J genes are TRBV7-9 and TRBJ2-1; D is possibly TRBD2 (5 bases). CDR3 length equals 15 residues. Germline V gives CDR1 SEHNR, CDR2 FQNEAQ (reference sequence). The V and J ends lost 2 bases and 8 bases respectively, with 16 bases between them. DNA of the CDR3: TGTGCCAGCAGCTTACCGACTACCCCTGGATATGAGCAGTTCTTC. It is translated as CASSLPTTPGYEQFF.

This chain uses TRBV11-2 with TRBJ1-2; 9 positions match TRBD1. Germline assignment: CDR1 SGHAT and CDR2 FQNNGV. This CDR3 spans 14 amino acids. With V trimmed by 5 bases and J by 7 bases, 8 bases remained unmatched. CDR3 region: CASSLAGTGTGYTF. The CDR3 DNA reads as TGTGCCAGCAGCCTCGCCGGGACAGGGACTGGCTACACCTTC. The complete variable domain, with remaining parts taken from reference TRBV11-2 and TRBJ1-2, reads EAGVAQSPRYKIIEKRQSVAFWCNPISGHATLYWYQQILGQGPKLLIQFQNNGVVDDSQLPKDRFSAERLKGVDSTLKIQPAKLEDSAVYLCASSLAGTGTGYTFGSGTRLTVV.

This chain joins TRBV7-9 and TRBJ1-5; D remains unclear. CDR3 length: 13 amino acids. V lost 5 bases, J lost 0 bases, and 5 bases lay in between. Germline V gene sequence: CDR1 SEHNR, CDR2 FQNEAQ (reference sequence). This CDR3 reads CASSHSSNQPQHF. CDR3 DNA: TGTGCCAGCAGCCATAGTAGCAATCAGCCCCAGCATTTT. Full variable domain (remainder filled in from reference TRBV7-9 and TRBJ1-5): DTGVSQNPRHKITKRGQNVTFRCDPISEHNRLYWYRQTLGQGPEFLTYFQNEAQLEKSRLLSDRFSAERPKGSFSTLEIQRTEQGDSAMYLCASSHSSNQPQHFGDGTRLSIL.

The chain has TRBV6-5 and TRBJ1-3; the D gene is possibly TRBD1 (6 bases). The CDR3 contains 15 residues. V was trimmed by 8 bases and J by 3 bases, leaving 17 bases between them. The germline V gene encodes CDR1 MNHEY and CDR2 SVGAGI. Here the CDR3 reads CASGGGAGFGNTIYF. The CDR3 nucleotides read TGTGCCAGCGGAGGGGGGGCAGGGTTTGGAAACACCATATATTTT.

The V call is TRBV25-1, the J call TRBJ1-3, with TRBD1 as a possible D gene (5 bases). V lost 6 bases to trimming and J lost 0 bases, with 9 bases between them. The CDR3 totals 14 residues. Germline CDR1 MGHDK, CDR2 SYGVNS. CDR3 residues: CASSPGDSGNTIYF. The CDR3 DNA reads TGTGCCAGCAGCCCGGGGGACTCTGGAAACACCATATATTTT.

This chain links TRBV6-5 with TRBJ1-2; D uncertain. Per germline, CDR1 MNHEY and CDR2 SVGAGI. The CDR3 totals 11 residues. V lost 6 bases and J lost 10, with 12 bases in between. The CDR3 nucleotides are TGTGCCAGCAGATTAGGTAGCGTCTACACCTTC. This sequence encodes CASRLGSVYTF.

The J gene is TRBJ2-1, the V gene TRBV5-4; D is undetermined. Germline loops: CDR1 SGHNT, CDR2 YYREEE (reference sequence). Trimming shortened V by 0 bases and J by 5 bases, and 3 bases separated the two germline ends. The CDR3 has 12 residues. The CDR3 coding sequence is TGTGCCAGCAGCTTGGATAACAATGAGCAGTTCTTC. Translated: CASSLDNNEQFF.

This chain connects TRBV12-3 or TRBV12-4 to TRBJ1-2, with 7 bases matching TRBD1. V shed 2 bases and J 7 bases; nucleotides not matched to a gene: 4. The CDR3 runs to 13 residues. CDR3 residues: CASSLTGVSGYTF. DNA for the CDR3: TGTGCCAGCAGTTTAACAGGGGTTAGTGGCTACACCTTC.

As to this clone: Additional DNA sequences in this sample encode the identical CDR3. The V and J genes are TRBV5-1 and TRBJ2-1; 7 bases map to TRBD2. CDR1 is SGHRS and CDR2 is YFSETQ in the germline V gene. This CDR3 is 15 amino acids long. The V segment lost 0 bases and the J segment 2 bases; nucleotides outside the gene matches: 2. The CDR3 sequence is CASSLGGGPYNEQFF. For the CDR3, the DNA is TGCGCCAGCAGCTTGGGGGGAGGGCCCTACAATGAGCAGTTCTTC.

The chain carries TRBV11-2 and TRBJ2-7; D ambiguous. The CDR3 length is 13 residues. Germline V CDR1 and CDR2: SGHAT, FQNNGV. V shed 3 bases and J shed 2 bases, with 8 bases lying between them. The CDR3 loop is CASSFGRAYEQYF. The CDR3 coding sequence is TGTGCCAGCAGCTTTGGCCGAGCCTACGAGCAGTACTTC.

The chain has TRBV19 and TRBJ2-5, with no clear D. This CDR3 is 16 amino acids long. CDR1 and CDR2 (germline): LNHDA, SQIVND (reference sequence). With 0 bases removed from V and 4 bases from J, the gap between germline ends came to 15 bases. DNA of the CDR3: TGTGCCAGTAGTATAGATCTCACAGTCGTGAGAGAGACCCAGTACTTC. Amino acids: CASSIDLTVVRETQYF. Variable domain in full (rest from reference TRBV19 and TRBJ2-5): DGGITQSPKYLFRKEGQNVTLSCEQNLNHDAMYWYRQDPGQGLRLIYYSQIVNDFQKGDIAEGYSVSREKKESFPLTVTSAQKNPTAFYLCASSIDLTVVRETQYFGPGTRLLVL.

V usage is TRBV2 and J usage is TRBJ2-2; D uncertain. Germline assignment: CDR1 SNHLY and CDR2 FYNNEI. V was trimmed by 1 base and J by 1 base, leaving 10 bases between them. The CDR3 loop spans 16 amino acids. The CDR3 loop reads CASSEESPKNTGELFF. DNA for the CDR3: TGTGCCAGCAGTGAAGAGAGCCCGAAGAACACCGGGGAGCTGTTTTTT.

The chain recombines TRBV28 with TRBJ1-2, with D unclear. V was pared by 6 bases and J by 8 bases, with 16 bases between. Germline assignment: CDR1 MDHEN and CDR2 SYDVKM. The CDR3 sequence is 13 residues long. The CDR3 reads CASSLGGVRGYTF. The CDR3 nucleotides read TGTGCCAGCAGCCTTGGTGGGGTGCGGGGCTACACCTTC.

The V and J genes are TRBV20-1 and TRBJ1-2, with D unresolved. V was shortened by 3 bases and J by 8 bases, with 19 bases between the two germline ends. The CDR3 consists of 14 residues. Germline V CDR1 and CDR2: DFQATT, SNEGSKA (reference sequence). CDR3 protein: CSASPYSGIEGYTF. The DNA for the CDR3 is TGCAGTGCTAGTCCTTACAGTGGGATCGAGGGCTACACCTTC.

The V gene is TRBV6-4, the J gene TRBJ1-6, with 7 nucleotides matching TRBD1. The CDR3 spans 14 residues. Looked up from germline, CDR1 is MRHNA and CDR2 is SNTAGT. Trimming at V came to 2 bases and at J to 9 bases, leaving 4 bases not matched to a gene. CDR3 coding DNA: TGTGCCAGCAGTGACGAGGGGGCGGGTTCACCCCTCCACTTT. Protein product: CASSDEGAGSPLHF.

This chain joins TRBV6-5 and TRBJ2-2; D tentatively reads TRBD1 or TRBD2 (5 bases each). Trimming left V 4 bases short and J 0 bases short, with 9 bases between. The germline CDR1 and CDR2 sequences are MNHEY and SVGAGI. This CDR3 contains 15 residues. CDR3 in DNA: TGTGCCAGCAGTTTCGGGACCACGAACACCGGGGAGCTGTTTTTT. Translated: CASSFGTTNTGELFF.